This T cell receptor (beta chain) was obtained from a study of blood T cell repertoires in COVID-19. Study-wide context: Collection of acute and convalescent COVID-19 samples took place in the United States, Italy and Spain. PBMCs, B-cell-depleted T cells, or T cells provided the cDNA or gDNA that made up the material.

Germline V gene data show CDR1 as SEHNR and CDR2 as FQNEAQ (reference sequence). The junction had 3 bases not matched to a gene; V was cut back by 2 bases and J by 5 bases. The CDR3 runs to 15 residues. Per the study methods: Estimation of nucleated cell counts relied on the amplification of reference gene primers. Sequenced by immunoSEQ multiplex PCR; TCRdb stores in-frame clones only, minus some. V, J and clone size are those of that table, while D and trimming were read from the DNA. The sample records approximately 220,000 clones, around 85% being singletons. What was sequenced was peripheral blood. This chain joins TRBV7-9 and TRBJ2-1, with TRBD2 matching 10 bases. The source of this sequence is a woman aged 50 to 60 with acute or convalescent COVID-19. CDR3: CASSLTSGVNNEQFF. CDR3 coding DNA: TGTGCCAGCAGCTTAACTAGCGGGGTAAACAATGAGCAGTTCTTC.